This T cell receptor (beta chain) was recorded in a study of CXCR3 chemokines and chemotherapy response in bladder cancer (dated by TCRdb to between 2021 and 2022). In terms of the full investigation: The study set out to examine whether the activity of the CXCR3 chemokine system within tumors predicted response to chemotherapy in human bladder cancer.

This clonotype was seen repeatedly, ten times or more. No cognate antigen has been identified for it. No base quality information exists; no much larger clone differs at one position. V and J are trimmed by 5 bases and 7 bases, and the gene matches miss 6 bases of the junction. The cysteine opens and the phenylalanine closes a CDR3 of 13 amino acids. Only CDR3 DNA remains: 39 bases, in frame from the first base. CDR1 and CDR2 are read off the germline V gene as MNHEY and SVGAGI. The library came from PCR. The run used an Illumina HiSeq 2500. TCRdb trimmed the raw reads at Q25, called clones with MiXCR and kept productive beta chains. CDR3 protein sequences are deduplicated, and each keeps its most common genes and DNA. Within this sample are 13,000 or so distinct CDR3 sequences, with 9.5% to 15% of them counted one time only. About 24% of the sample comes from the top ten.

The chain employs TRBV6-5 and TRBJ1-2, and TRBD1 aligns with 8 junction nucleotides. Sample acquisition took place from a patient whose treatment included neoadjuvant chemotherapy. This receptor was identified in a human donor with bladder cancer that did not respond to neoadjuvant chemotherapy. The CDR3 region: CASSIGTGGGYTF. The nucleotide sequence reads TGTGCCAGCAGTATAGGGACAGGTGGTGGCTACACCTTC.